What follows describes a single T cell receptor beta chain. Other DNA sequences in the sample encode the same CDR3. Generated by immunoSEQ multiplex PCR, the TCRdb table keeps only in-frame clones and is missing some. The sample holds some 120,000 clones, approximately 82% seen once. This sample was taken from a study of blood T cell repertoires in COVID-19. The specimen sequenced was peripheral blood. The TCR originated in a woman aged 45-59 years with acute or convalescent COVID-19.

CDR3 loop: CASSLQTSYEQYF. As DNA, the CDR3 is TGTGCCAGCAGCTTACAAACTTCCTACGAGCAGTACTTC. The V and J genes are TRBV11-2 and TRBJ2-7; D ambiguous. The CDR3 is 13 residues long. CDR1 and CDR2 from the germline V gene are SGHAT and FQNNGV. V lost 2 bases, J lost 1 base, and 6 bases lay in between.